Here is one TCR beta chain with its context. Its specificity is not known. This specimen belongs to a study of cytomegalovirus exposure and HLA in healthy donors. Study results and limitations: Most TCR sequences were seen very rarely across donors, but some public TCRs occurred in many.

From germline, CDR1 is MNHNY and CDR2 SVGAGI (reference sequence). Trimming cost V 3 bases and J 4 bases; bases outside gene matches: 9. The CDR3 is made up of 15 amino acids. Repertoires were generated with immunoSEQ multiplex PCR, while TCRdb's copy carries only in-frame clones and drops some. The repertoire holds roughly 270,000 clones, 85% to 90% seen once, with approximately 0.9% in the top ten. The chain employs TRBV6-6 and TRBJ2-7, with TRBD2 identical over 7 bases. The sequence was obtained from a young woman in good health and CMV-seronegative. Sequencing used PBMCs. The CDR3 sequence: CASSYFGGGAYEQYF. CDR3 coding DNA: TGTGCCAGCAGTTATTTCGGGGGAGGGGCTTACGAGCAGTACTTC.